This T cell receptor (beta chain) was obtained from a study of cytomegalovirus exposure and HLA in healthy donors (dated 2017 in TCRdb). Regarding the research as a whole: In an earlier analysis of 550 to 750 of the donors, 250 to 350 Gb of sequence data and just under 120 million unique TCR beta sequences from about 179 million T cells were reported. Typing coverage differed by locus: A, B, C, DRB1 and DQB1 were typed in roughly 620-640 donors, DQA1 in approximately 520, DPA1 in 600 to 610, and DPB1 in about 450. The study aimed to test whether signatures of past pathogen exposure could be identified by cataloging public T cell receptors. Class I and class II HLA loci were covered by the typing at four-digit resolution. In a later analysis, previously published TCR beta repertoires from several hundred donors were re-analyzed and high-resolution HLA genotyping was added so that TCR occurrence patterns could be studied. To decide whether each TCR beta V gene segment behaved as functional or pseudogenic, an earlier analysis of 587 of the donors relied on high-throughput TCR beta sequencing. Among the roughly 400 genotyped donors, roughly 80% belonged to the genetic ancestry cluster associated with self-reported Caucasian donors. To predict cytomegalovirus infection status, the study combined high-throughput TCR immunosequencing, statistical association of individual TCRs with disease status, and machine learning. An early release covering over 500 HLA-typed donors comprised 250 to 350 gigabases of sequencing data and approximately 80 million unique TCR sequences. A separate validation cohort of some 130 different subjects was used in addition to the 666-subject first cohort. Alongside the repertoire data, information on donor age, sex, ethnicity and CMV serostatus was compiled. The study profiled the T cell repertoires of hundreds of subjects by immunosequencing and related them to cytomegalovirus serostatus. Rather than drawing on any new phenotypic data, the later analysis identified candidate immune exposures from TCR beta sequences and the way those sequences occurred across donors. Genome-wide SNP genotypes for about 60% of the roughly 670 donors were used in a later genetic analysis, which treated that subset as a discovery cohort. Every discovery cohort repertoire had been produced on one sequencing platform. Roughly five DR-DQ haplotypes were handled as single units for association and clustering because linkage in the cohort was strong. Among roughly 400 genotyped donors of the cohort, an average of approximately 220,000 unique TCR beta nucleotide sequences was sequenced per donor, of which 15% to 20% were non-productive.

Library preparation used the immunoSEQ multiplex PCR assay. For the multiplex PCR, a mixture combining 60 forward primers for TCR Vbeta segments and 13 reverse primers for TCR Jbeta segments was used. A multiplex PCR assay on genomic DNA amplified the CDR3 region of rearranged TCR beta genes. The Illumina HiSeq System was used to sequence the amplified TCR beta libraries as 87-base-pair reads. The authors processed their data as follows. Across the 600 to 700 repertoires, a later analysis counted 75 million to 90 million unique TCR beta chains, some 11 million of which were shared by at least two donors. Raw reads were error-corrected and collapsed into unique sequences by a nearest-neighbor algorithm in which closely related sequences were merged to remove PCR and sequencing errors. CDR3 sequences were aligned to IMGT reference sequences to assign V, D and J gene segments. Each retained sequence needed at least a six-nucleotide match to both a V gene segment and a J gene segment. A rearrangement was called productive if the CDR3 had no stop codons and remained in frame with V and J, and every other rearrangement was called non-productive. Following IMGT convention, CDR3 was defined as the stretch from the second conserved V-encoded cysteine up to the conserved J-encoded phenylalanine. Sequences without an unambiguous match to a single V gene segment were excluded from the earlier analysis of several hundred of the donors. In an earlier analysis of around 590 of the donors, a V segment was called functional when productive rearrangements were above 56.7%, and segregating when the standard deviation between donors exceeded 5%. A statistical classification framework was built to diagnose cytomegalovirus status from the catalog of TCR beta chain sequences. A later analysis assigned V and J genes by comparing TCR nucleotide sequences with IMGT/GENE-DB human TR gene sequences. Using the TCRdist pipeline, a later analysis assigned CDR3 sequences along with most-parsimonious VDJ recombination scenarios. A later analysis defined each TCR beta chain by its CDR3 amino acid sequence plus V-gene family, and excluded reads lacking a unique V-gene family. A later analysis removed 550 to 700 highly shared, low-generation-probability nucleotide sequences to deal with suspected cross-contamination and a sequencing artifact. For each public chain, a later analysis derived a clonal expansion index from normalized ranks of inferred template counts within each repertoire. In a later analysis, generation probabilities were computed using a VDJ recombination model fitted to out-of-frame rearrangements, and the results were checked against IGoR. Hypergeometric tests were used in a later analysis to score TCR-TCR, TCR-HLA and TCR-CMV co-occurrence, with a repertoire-size bias correction applied to the TCR pairs. False discovery rates were estimated in a later analysis by permuting HLA or CMV assignments 20 times. In a later analysis, co-occurring TCRs were grouped using DBSCAN, and TCRdist sequence similarity was added for clustering within HLA-allele-positive subsets. Repertoires with fewer than 30,000 or more than 120,000 public chains, plus five repertoires with anomalous nucleotide sharing, were excluded from co-occurrence clustering. Not all clones reach the TCRdb copy of this immuneACCESS table, which keeps in-frame sequences only. Checked studies attribute under half of the gap to unresolved V genes and leave the rest unexplained. The DNA gave D and trimming, while V, J and clone size come from that table. For this sample there are roughly 200,000 clones; 87% appear just once. The ten largest make up around 1.4% of the sample.

Points on this clone: The specificity of this receptor is unknown. No base quality information exists; no much larger clone differs at one position.

Study-wide findings and limitations: Assigning TCR associations to individual alleles was difficult when HLA alleles, especially DR and DQ, strongly co-occurred. In an earlier analysis of some 500 of the donors, most TCR beta V segments appeared in productive rearrangements about 87% or about 30% of the time, broadly matching IMGT annotations. A later analysis found that HLA-associated TCR beta chains were more clonally expanded and had lower generation probabilities than equally common non-associated chains. While some public TCRs were present in many individuals, most TCR sequences turned up only very rarely across donors. Linkage disequilibrium might explain the correlated functional status among segregating V segments, but an unknown experimental factor could not be ruled out. The sequencing pipeline was judged likely to have produced a cluster of highly shared sequence variants as a technical artifact. Compared with the approximately 670-donor mean, donors in an Asian-associated ancestry cluster had fewer N-insertions in productive TCRs, according to a later genetic analysis. The earlier analysis of 587 of the donors excluded approximately 17 rarely observed V segments, including chromosome 9 orphons, because counts were too low. In vitro tests confirmed that a few of the cytomegalovirus-associated TCR beta chains recognize cytomegalovirus antigens. In a later analysis, the rate of TCR association differed among HLA loci, with DRB1 alleles having the most associated TCRs and HLA-C alleles having the fewest. The only immune exposure information available for the cohort was CMV serostatus. A further reported finding was that TCR beta sequences accurately predicted the HLA-A and HLA-B alleles for most subjects in the first cohort. A later analysis associated 16,951 TCR beta sequences with specific HLA alleles at a false discovery rate of 0.05. It was suggested by the authors that the approach could potentially be generalized to other disease states and immunological phenotypes. A later analysis reported that several top co-occurrence clusters appeared linked to parvovirus B19, influenza, CMV and Epstein-Barr virus. Some IMGT-functional V segments, including TRBV6-2 and TRBV6-3, could not be told apart with the 87-base-pair reads, so those segments were excluded. In this cohort, only TCR beta chains were sequenced, and detectable features were limited by the absence of alpha or paired-chain data. A total of 150 or so TCR beta chains were listed by the study as associated with cytomegalovirus. Because some donors lacked HLA typing at each locus, the association tests relied only on the typed subset. The classifier was reported to diagnose cytomegalovirus status with high specificity and sensitivity in both the original and validation cohorts. Presence/absence analyses assumed roughly uniform sequencing depth across donors, an assumption that may not hold. A later genetic analysis associated a missense DCLRE1C variant with V-gene and J-gene trimming of TCR beta chains, and an independent cohort replicated the association. A later analysis found that most CMV-associated TCR beta chains appeared HLA-restricted, with HLA associations seemingly driven largely by CMV exposure.

The cohort was made up of approximately 670 healthy bone marrow donors. At the time of sampling, every cohort member was nominally healthy, though immune exposures that went unrecorded were likely present. The donor tested CMV seronegative and was one of the 352 seronegative cohort members. Every donor gave a peripheral blood sample, and the peripheral blood mononuclear cells from that sample were used for TCR beta sequencing. The Qiagen DNeasy Blood Extraction Kit was used to extract genomic DNA from the blood cell samples. CDR1 and CDR2, looked up from the germline V gene, are KGHSH and LQKENI. For this chain, trimming is 2 bases at the V end and 4 bases at the J end, and the number of junction bases without a gene match is 6. The CDR3, cysteine through phenylalanine, is 16 amino acids long. Just the 48-base CDR3 DNA is kept, in frame starting at base 1.

The rearranged chain carries TRBV18 and TRBJ2-7, with 12 middle bases fitting TRBD1. The sequencing sample was made of PBMCs. This receptor was obtained from a man aged 25 to 45 in good health and CMV-seronegative. CDR3 protein: CASSPSGTGGFYEQYF. The nucleotide sequence reads as follows: TGTGCCAGCTCACCATCCGGGACAGGGGGCTTTTACGAGCAGTACTTC.